This TCR beta chain was observed in a study of CD8+ T cells in alopecia areata. Treatment here: oral pan-JAK inhibitor, 5-10 mg twice daily. This clone was seen just once. RNA, once extracted, was reverse transcribed into cDNA for use as the sequencing template. The method was immunoSEQ multiplex PCR; TCRdb's version includes in-frame clones alone and lacks a portion of them. The table lists approximately 280,000 clones, over 45% of them singletons. Per germline, CDR1 LNHNV and CDR2 YYDKDF (reference sequence). CDR3 length: 15 amino acids. The junction had 7 bases not matched to a gene; V was cut back by 3 bases and J by 5 bases.

The chain has TRBV15 and TRBJ2-5; 9 bases line up with TRBD2. This specimen consisted of CD4+ T cells sorted from blood, obtained at week 24, from a patient treated with tofacitinib. This sequence originates from a human donor with alopecia areata. CDR3: CATSSPSGDRETQYF. In DNA form, the CDR3 reads TGTGCCACCAGCAGTCCTAGCGGGGACCGGGAGACCCAGTACTTC.